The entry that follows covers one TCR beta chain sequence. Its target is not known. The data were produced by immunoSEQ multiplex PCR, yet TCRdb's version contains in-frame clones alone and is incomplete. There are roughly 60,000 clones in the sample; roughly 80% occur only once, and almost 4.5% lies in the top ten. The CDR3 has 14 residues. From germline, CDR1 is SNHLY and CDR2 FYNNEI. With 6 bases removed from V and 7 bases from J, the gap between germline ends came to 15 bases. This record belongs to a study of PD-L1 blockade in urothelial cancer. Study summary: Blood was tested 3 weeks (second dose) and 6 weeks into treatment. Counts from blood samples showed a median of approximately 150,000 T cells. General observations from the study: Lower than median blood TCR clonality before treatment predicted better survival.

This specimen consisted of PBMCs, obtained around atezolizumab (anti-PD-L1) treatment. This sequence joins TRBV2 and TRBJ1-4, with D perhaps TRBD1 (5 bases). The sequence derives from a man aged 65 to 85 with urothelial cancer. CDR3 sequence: CASRGGLPGEKLFF. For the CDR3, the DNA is TGTGCCAGCAGGGGGGGTCTGCCGGGTGAAAAACTGTTTTTT. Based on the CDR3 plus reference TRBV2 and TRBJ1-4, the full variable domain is EPEVTQTPSHQVTQMGQEVILRCVPISNHLYFYWYRQILGQKVEFLVSFYNNEISEKSEIFDDQFSVERPDGSNFTLKIRSTKLEDSAMYFCASRGGLPGEKLFFGSGTQLSVL.